One sample yielded the 28 T cell receptor beta chains listed below, sequenced in a study of vaccination effects on CD4 cells after COVID-19 (dated by TCRdb to the early 2020s). After roughly 11 days of culture, CD4+ T cells were isolated with the EasySep CD4+ T cell isolation kit. To prepare the library, the immunoSEQ multiplex PCR assay was applied. Entries here come from immuneACCESS through TCRdb and include only in-frame sequences with V and J called. Some clones fail to appear in such tables; in the studies checked, an unresolved V gene covers under half of the shortfall, and the cause of the remainder is unknown. This sample holds approximately 37,000 clones; roughly 74% were observed only once. The ten top clones hold about 2.9% of the sample. These receptors have no identified antigens. Material: CD4+ T cells from PBMCs cultured without peptide, obtained before COVID-19 vaccination. The receptors were sampled from a human donor who received a COVID-19 vaccine.

This clone was detected only a few times. The rearrangement links TRBV6-5 to TRBJ2-5; 9 nucleotides match TRBD1. Germline CDR1 is MNHEY and CDR2 is SVGAGI. The CDR3 covers 16 residues. The V gene end was trimmed by 4 bases and the J gene end by 4 bases; junction bases not matched to a gene: 10. CDR3 DNA: TGTGCCAGCAGTTCCCCGGGACAGGGAGGGGGAGAGACCCAGTACTTC. Its protein product is CASSSPGQGGGETQYF.

The chain combines TRBV19 with TRBJ2-7, with D uncertain. The CDR3 runs 15 residues. Germline-derived CDR1 and CDR2 are LNHDA and SQIVND (reference sequence). Trimming took 6 bases from V and 0 from J, leaving 15 bases between them. CDR3 loop: CASSSVSGLSYEQYF. As DNA, the CDR3 is TGTGCCAGTAGCAGCGTTTCAGGTCTCTCCTACGAGCAGTACTTC.

The chain recombines TRBV3-1 (or the pseudogene TRBV3-2) with TRBJ1-1, with 7 bases matching TRBD1. Germline V lookup: CDR1 LGHDT, CDR2 YNNKEL (reference sequence). This CDR3 comprises 15 residues. Trimming at V came to 4 bases and at J to 0 bases, leaving 5 bases not matched to a gene. The CDR3 is CASSRLQGMNTEAFF. CDR3 in DNA: TGTGCCAGCAGCCGCTTACAGGGGATGAACACTGAAGCTTTCTTT.

In regard to this clone: A junction end diverges from the germline sequence, so it may reflect a read error. This chain connects TRBV19 to TRBJ1-6, with no clear D. The CDR3 runs to 16 residues. Per the germline V gene, CDR1 is LNHDA and CDR2 is SQIVND (reference sequence). CDR3 in DNA: TGTGCCAGTAGCATAGGGAGCTTCGTCCTCGGTTCACCCCTCCACTTT. It yields the protein CASSIGSFVLGSPLHF.

This clone has only a few counts. V usage is TRBV24-1 and J usage is TRBJ2-1; the D is unclear. Trimming stripped 1 base from V and 5 bases from J, with 11 bases between. Per the germline V gene, CDR1 is KGHDR and CDR2 is SFDVKD. There are 15 residues in the CDR3. The CDR3 region has the DNA TGTGCCACCAGTGATTTTGCGGCGATAAACAATGAGCAGTTCTTC. Residues: CATSDFAAINNEQFF.

This clone occurred a few times. The chain has TRBV18 and TRBJ1-2, with D possibly matching TRBD1 (5 bases). Germline CDR1 and CDR2: KGHSH and LQKENI. The CDR3 extends over 14 amino acids. The V end lost 0 bases, the J end lost 5 bases, and 10 bases lay between the germline ends. CDR3 sequence reads: CASSPPGAAYGYTF. In DNA form, the CDR3 reads TGTGCCAGCTCACCACCAGGGGCAGCGTATGGCTACACCTTC.

The chain links TRBV3-1 (or the pseudogene TRBV3-2) to TRBJ1-1; TRBD1 is a possible D gene (6 bases). CDR1 is LGHDT and CDR2 is YNNKEL in the germline V gene (reference sequence). Trimming removed 3 bases from V and 5 bases from J, with 16 bases in between. The length of the CDR3 is 15 residues. The chain's CDR3 is CASSHQSQGSTEAFF. In DNA, the CDR3 is TGTGCCAGCAGCCACCAATCACAGGGATCGACTGAAGCTTTCTTT.

The V gene is TRBV12-3 or TRBV12-4, the J gene TRBJ2-5, with a weak D call TRBD2 (6 bases). CDR3 length equals 13 residues. The germline V and J ends were trimmed by 6 bases and 5 bases, with 13 bases remaining between them. The CDR3 protein is CASSPQAGETQYF. DNA of the CDR3: TGTGCCAGCAGCCCCCAGGCGGGGGAGACCCAGTACTTC.

The CDR3 DNA reads as TGTGCCAGCAGCTTTTCCAGCAGGGACACTGAAGCTTTCTTT. It encodes CASSFSSRDTEAFF. V usage is TRBV7-9 and J usage is TRBJ1-1; TRBD1 is a possible D gene (5 bases). The CDR3 spans 14 residues. V was clipped by 3 bases and J by 3 bases, with 11 bases between them. Germline values: CDR1 SEHNR, CDR2 FQNEAQ (reference sequence).

CDR3: CASSSHINEKLFF. CDR3 nucleotide sequence: TGTGCCAGCAGTTCGCATATAAATGAAAAACTGTTTTTT. The J gene is TRBJ1-4, the V gene TRBV6-5; D remains unclear. CDR3 length: 13 residues. CDR1 is MNHEY and CDR2 is SVGAGI in the germline V gene. Trimming took 4 bases from V and 5 from J, leaving 8 bases between them.

This chain links TRBV2 with TRBJ1-4, with TRBD1 matching over 9 bases. This CDR3 is built from 15 residues. V trimming: 6 bases; J trimming: 7 bases; junction bases outside the gene matches: 9. From germline, CDR1 is SNHLY and CDR2 FYNNEI. The CDR3 is CASSSLQGAGEKLFF. The CDR3 DNA sequence: TGTGCCAGCAGCTCCCTACAGGGGGCTGGTGAAAAACTGTTTTTT.

The sample holds a few counts of this clone. The V call is TRBV7-6, the J call TRBJ1-3; tentative D call: TRBD1 (5 bases). V gave up 5 bases and J gave up 0 bases, with 17 bases separating them. Germline V gene data show CDR1 as SGHVS and CDR2 as FNYEAQ. This CDR3 contains 17 residues. The CDR3 is CASSLETVTVSGNTIYF. CDR3 DNA sequence: TGTGCCAGCAGCCTTGAGACAGTAACCGTCTCTGGAAACACCATATATTTT.

J is TRBJ2-3 and V is TRBV7-3; 12 nucleotides line up with TRBD2. V was clipped by 3 bases and J by 5 bases; unmatched bases: 3. From germline, CDR1 is SGHTA and CDR2 FQGTGA. The CDR3 covers 15 residues. Here the CDR3 DNA reads TGTGCCAGCAGCTTGGCTAGCGGGGGGGTAGATACGCAGTATTTT. The encoded protein is CASSLASGGVDTQYF.

The chain recombines TRBV9 with TRBJ2-2; 8 bases line up with TRBD2. After removal of 3 bases from V and 4 bases from J, the junction contained 11 bases not matched to a gene. The CDR3 spans 17 residues. Germline-derived CDR1 and CDR2 are SGDLS and YYNGEE. DNA of the CDR3: TGTGCCAGCAGCGCAACCTCCCGGGGGGGAGTCACCGGGGAGCTGTTTTTT. Protein: CASSATSRGGVTGELFF.

The table lists this clone with a few counts. The chain employs TRBV5-1 and TRBJ2-1; the D call may be TRBD1 or TRBD2 (5 bases each). Between the trimmed V and J ends, which lost 7 bases and 5 bases, there was a span of 19 bases. This CDR3 region has 15 residues. From germline, CDR1 is SGHRS and CDR2 YFSETQ. This chain's CDR3 is CASRRGGPSDNEQFF. Here the CDR3 DNA reads TGCGCCAGCCGGCGTGGGGGACCGTCGGACAATGAGCAGTTCTTC.

The chain combines TRBV27 with TRBJ2-1; D may match TRBD1 or TRBD2 (5 bases each). V lost 5 bases, J lost 7 bases, and 12 bases lay in between. The CDR3 contains 13 residues. CDR1 and CDR2 from the germline V gene are MNHEY and SMNVEV (reference sequence). The CDR3 spells CASSEGLWNEQFF. The CDR3 DNA reads as TGTGCCAGCAGTGAGGGGCTTTGGAATGAGCAGTTCTTC.

V usage is TRBV28 and J usage is TRBJ1-4, with 7 bases aligning to TRBD1. The CDR3 is made up of 13 amino acids. Germline CDR1 is MDHEN and CDR2 is SYDVKM. V dropped 6 bases and J dropped 8; count of bases not matched to a gene: 6. CDR3 sequence: CASSPLRGEKLFF. The CDR3 DNA follows: TGTGCCAGCAGCCCGCTCAGGGGGGAAAAACTGTTTTTT.

Only a few counts were recorded for this clone. J is TRBJ2-1 and V is TRBV4-2; D gene unclear. The CDR3 runs 12 residues. The V end lost 3 bases, the J end lost 10 bases, and 10 bases lay between the germline ends. Looked up from germline, CDR1 is LGHNA and CDR2 is YNFKEQ. The CDR3 DNA reads as TGTGCCAGCAGCCATTGGGGTGGGGAGCAGTTCTTC. It translates to CASSHWGGEQFF.

The V gene is TRBV14, the J gene TRBJ1-3; TRBD1 is a possible D gene (5 bases). The CDR3 totals 15 residues. The germline gives CDR1 SGHDN, CDR2 FVKESK. Trimming took off 2 bases at V and 0 bases at J, with 8 bases between the two ends. The CDR3 sequence is CASSQQGISGNTIYF. The CDR3 bases are TGTGCCAGCAGCCAACAGGGAATCTCTGGAAACACCATATATTTT.

This clone showed up just once. For the CDR3, the DNA is TGCGCCAGCAGCTTGGCCGTGACAGACTTGATGAATACGCAGTATTTT. Translating it yields CASSLAVTDLMNTQYF. The chain combines TRBV5-1 with TRBJ2-3, with D maybe TRBD1 (5 bases). The germline V gene has CDR1 SGHRS and CDR2 YFSETQ. Trimming shortened V by 0 bases and J by 7 bases, and 18 bases separated the two germline ends. The CDR3 consists of 16 residues.

The chain employs TRBV6-5 and TRBJ2-1, with 10 bases lining up with TRBD2. In germline, CDR1 is MNHEY, CDR2 SVGAGI. The V gene end was trimmed by 2 bases and the J gene end by 16 bases; junction bases not matched to a gene: 5. This CDR3 has 12 amino acids. Here the CDR3 reads CASSYTSGILFF. The CDR3 nucleotides are TGTGCCAGCAGTTACACTAGCGGGATTCTATTCTTC.

The chain carries TRBV6-1 and TRBJ2-2; a weak D match, TRBD1 (5 bases). The CDR3 extends over 13 amino acids. The germline V gene has CDR1 MNHNS and CDR2 SASEGT. Trimming left V 0 bases short and J 6 bases short, with 5 bases between. The DNA of the CDR3 is TGTGCCAGCAGTGAAGCAGGGGCCGGGGAGCTGTTTTTT. It encodes CASSEAGAGELFF.

The chain joins TRBV29-1 to TRBJ1-3; 7 positions match TRBD1. J was trimmed by 4 bases and V by 4 bases; bases with no gene match: 7. Germline lookup yields CDR1 SQVTM and CDR2 ANQGSEA. CDR3 length equals 14 residues. This CDR3 reads CSVGTGRSGNTIYF. Here the CDR3 DNA reads TGCAGCGTTGGGACAGGTCGGTCCGGAAACACCATATATTTT.

The V call is TRBV20-1, the J call TRBJ1-5; the match to TRBD1 covers 8 bases. Germline V gene data show CDR1 as DFQATT and CDR2 as SNEGSKA (reference sequence). The CDR3 spans 16 residues. V trimming: 3 bases; J trimming: 3 bases; junction bases outside the gene matches: 10. In nucleotides, the CDR3 is TGCAGTGCTAGTGCAGGGGGCCAAGAAATCAATCAGCCCCAGCATTTT. Its protein is CSASAGGQEINQPQHF.

V is TRBV29-1 and J is TRBJ1-2, with D perhaps TRBD1 (6 bases). There are 12 residues in the CDR3. Germline CDR1 reads SQVTM; CDR2 reads ANQGSEA. Trimming cost V 4 bases and J 6 bases, with 12 bases left between them. CDR3 sequence: CSVGPGGDGYTF. The CDR3 coding sequence is TGCAGCGTTGGCCCGGGGGGCGATGGCTACACCTTC.

The rearrangement uses TRBV28 and TRBJ2-2; D gene unclear. Germline values: CDR1 MDHEN, CDR2 SYDVKM. The CDR3 covers 12 residues. The ends were cut back, 8 bases at V and 3 bases at J, with 7 bases in the middle. CDR3 nucleotide sequence: TGTGCCAGCCAGAGCTACACCGGGGAGCTGTTTTTT. It codes for CASQSYTGELFF.

This clone turned up a few times. The chain links TRBV30 to TRBJ2-2; 11 nucleotides match TRBD1. Germline V gene lookup returns CDR1 GTSNPN and CDR2 SVGIG (reference sequence). The CDR3 has 14 amino acids. Trimming at V came to 8 bases and at J to 4 bases, leaving 6 bases not matched to a gene. CDR3 bases: TGTGCCGGAGGACAGGGGGCTGTCACCGGGGAGCTGTTTTTT. Translated, it gives CAGGQGAVTGELFF.

J is TRBJ2-7 and V is TRBV7-8, with D possibly TRBD2 on 6 matching bases. V was cut by 5 bases and J by 6 bases, with 20 bases left in between. CDR1 and CDR2 from the germline V gene are SGHVS and FQNEAQ. The CDR3 length is 15 residues. CDR3 in DNA: TGTGCCAGCAGCGCCCGGGACTCCCTATCCGGCGAGCAGTACTTC. Protein product: CASSARDSLSGEQYF.